The present TCR beta chain was sequenced within a study of regulatory T cells in long-lasting Graves disease. This clonotype was counted between two and nine times. A single base separates this from a much larger clone, so it may be a read error. Arm-PCR of CDR3 regions and iRepertoire HTBI primers were used to build TCR beta libraries. One entry per CDR3 protein results from TCRdb running MiXCR on the multiplex PCR reads. This table holds 500,000 or so distinct CDR3 sequences, about 14% found once. Documented time point: newly diagnosed GD, antithyroid drugs for less than 3 months. Making the TCR library involved RNA that had been extracted from PBMCs. Trimming stripped 4 bases from V and 6 bases from J, with 17 bases between. Germline-derived CDR1 and CDR2 are SGHRS and YFSETQ. This CDR3 is 15 amino acids long. This sample was shared with a second study, whose subject was T cells in Graves' hyperthyroidism and ophthalmopathy.

The chain couples TRBV5-1 to TRBJ2-1; the D gene is possibly TRBD1 (6 bases). The sequence was collected from a woman in her fifties or sixties with Graves disease. This specimen was peripheral blood mononuclear cells (PBMCs), taken at new diagnosis, from a patient treated with antithyroid drugs. This CDR3 is CASSPTPDRCNEQFF. The CDR3 DNA reads TGCGCCAGCAGCCCCACCCCGGACAGATGCAATGAGCAGTTCTTC.